A single sample is the source of the 16 T cell receptor beta chains below, sequenced in a study of human T cells and chemical hapten exposure. TCRdb redid the calling of the RACE reads with MiXCR, one entry per CDR3 protein. Of some 250,000 distinct CDR3 sequences listed, just under 8% are singletons. Sample time point: pre-sensitization, week 0. Specified treatment: therapeutic diphenylcyclopropenone sensitization with weekly scalp DPC. This sample comprised whole blood, obtained in connection with sensitization to the hapten diphenylcyclopropenone (DPC). Receptors originate from a man aged 18 to 29 with alopecia areata. Some clones in this sample may be carry-over from other donors' samples.

The chain couples TRBV6-2 or TRBV6-3 to TRBJ2-3, with D perhaps matching TRBD1 (6 bases). CDR1 MNHEY and CDR2 SVGEGT come from the germline V gene. The V end lost 0 bases, the J end lost 0 bases, and 10 bases lay between the germline ends. This CDR3 has 16 residues. The DNA for the CDR3 is TGTGCCAGCAGTTACTCGGTCAGGGGAAGCACAGATACGCAGTATTTT. Its translation is CASSYSVRGSTDTQYF.

This clonotype appeared a few times. The chain carries TRBV6-2 or TRBV6-3 and TRBJ2-7; 11 nucleotides line up with TRBD2. CDR1 is MNHEY, CDR2 SVGEGT, per germline. The CDR3 loop spans 15 amino acids. The V gene end was trimmed by 5 bases and the J gene end by 4 bases; junction bases not matched to a gene: 7. CDR3 DNA: TGTGCCAGCAGTGGGAGCCGACTAGCGGGGTACGAGCAGTACTTC. This codes for CASSGSRLAGYEQYF.

This clonotype was detected only a few times. The chain combines TRBV28 with TRBJ2-5; no clear D. The CDR3 totals 13 residues. V shed 6 bases and J shed 5 bases, with 13 bases lying between them. CDR1 is MDHEN and CDR2 is SYDVKM in the germline V gene. The CDR3 is CASSRATRETQYF. In DNA form, the CDR3 reads TGTGCCAGCAGCCGGGCGACAAGGGAGACCCAGTACTTC.

V gene TRBV6-2 or TRBV6-3 combines with J gene TRBJ2-1; D may match TRBD1 or TRBD2 (5 bases each). The germline V and J ends were trimmed by 5 bases and 2 bases, with 10 bases remaining between them. Germline CDR1 is MNHEY and CDR2 is SVGEGT. CDR3 size: 14 residues. In nucleotides, the CDR3 is TGTGCCAGCAGTACGAGGGACGCCTACAATGAGCAGTTCTTC. This codes for CASSTRDAYNEQFF.

In the case of this clonotype: It may be a read error: a sequence one base away is much more abundant. V and J are TRBV12-3 or TRBV12-4 and TRBJ2-2; 9 nucleotides agree with TRBD1. The length of the CDR3 is 14 residues. The CDR3 nucleotides are TGTGCCAGCAGTCGGGACAGGGCCGGCGGGAAGCTGTTTTTT. It translates to CASSRDRAGGKLFF.

The V gene is TRBV29-1, the J gene TRBJ2-3; D perhaps matches TRBD2 (5 bases). This CDR3 contains 15 residues. CDR1 is SQVTM, CDR2 ANQGSEA, per germline. V was clipped by 3 bases and J by 0 bases, with 13 bases between them. The CDR3 nucleotides read TGCAGCGTTGATGAAAGACGGGGTAGCACAGATACGCAGTATTTT. Translation gives CSVDERRGSTDTQYF.

This clonotype was counted only a few times. V usage is TRBV7-2 and J usage is TRBJ1-5; D remains ambiguous. This CDR3 comprises 13 residues. Germline CDR1 is SGHTA and CDR2 is FQGNSA. V was pared by 1 base and J by 5 bases, with 6 bases between. In nucleotides, the CDR3 is TGTGCCAGCAGCTTAGGGGCCTATCAGCCCCAGCATTTT. It codes for CASSLGAYQPQHF.

There are a few counts of this clonotype. The genes are TRBV5-1 and TRBJ2-5, with TRBD2 matching over 11 bases. CDR1 SGHRS and CDR2 YFSETQ come from the germline V gene. The J segment lost 0 bases and the V segment lost 5 bases, leaving 6 bases of the junction unmatched. CDR3 length: 16 residues. The CDR3 DNA reads TGCGCCAGCAGGCCCGGGACTAGCGGTTACCAAGAGACCCAGTACTTC. Translated, it gives CASRPGTSGYQETQYF.

The chain links TRBV25-1 to TRBJ2-7, with TRBD2 identical over 7 bases. Germline V CDR1 and CDR2: MGHDK, SYGVNS. CDR3 size: 16 residues. Trimming took 1 base from V and 1 from J; bases not matched to a gene: 7. The CDR3 sequence is CASSESYGGYSYEQYV. DNA of the CDR3: TGTGCCAGCAGTGAATCCTACGGGGGGTATTCCTACGAGCAGTACGTC.

This clonotype was detected only a few times. The rearrangement joins TRBV7-3 to TRBJ1-2; 11 bases match TRBD1. CDR3 length equals 15 residues. Germline V gives CDR1 SGHTA, CDR2 FQGTGA. V lost 2 bases, J lost 6 bases, and 5 bases stayed unmatched. The CDR3 nucleotides are TGTGCCAGCAGCTTAGGAGGACAGGGGGCTAATGGCTACACCTTC. This sequence encodes CASSLGGQGANGYTF.

The rearrangement uses TRBV6-2 or TRBV6-3 and TRBJ2-2; TRBD2 matches 11 bases. Trimming cost V 2 bases and J 1 base; bases outside gene matches: 9. Per the germline V gene, CDR1 is MNHEY and CDR2 is SVGEGT. The length of the CDR3 is 19 residues. The CDR3 coding sequence is TGTGCCAGCAGTTACACTTCCTCCGGACTAGCGGGGAACACCGGGGAGCTGTTTTTT. Its protein product is CASSYTSSGLAGNTGELFF.

The chain links TRBV7-7 to TRBJ2-5; 9 bases fit TRBD1. J lost 5 bases, V lost 5 bases, and 9 bases had no gene match. The CDR3 is 15 amino acids. Per germline, CDR1 SSHAT and CDR2 FNYEAQ (reference sequence). CDR3 residues: CASSPTPGQGETQYF. The CDR3 DNA reads TGTGCCAGCAGCCCGACCCCGGGACAGGGTGAGACCCAGTACTTC.

In its sample, this clonotype was seen a few times. This chain uses TRBV11-3 with TRBJ1-1, with 7 bases fitting TRBD1. The CDR3 has 18 amino acids. Germline trimming cut 0 bases from V and 3 bases from J; bases unmatched to any gene: 13. Germline V gene sequence: CDR1 SGHNT, CDR2 YENEEA. For the CDR3, the DNA is TGTGCCAGCAGCTTAGATCTACGGGACAGAGGCCCAGACACTGAAGCTTTCTTT. It specifies CASSLDLRDRGPDTEAFF. The whole variable domain, remainder taken from reference TRBV11-3 and TRBJ1-1, is EAGVVQSPRYKIIEKKQPVAFWCNPISGHNTLYWYLQNLGQGPELLIRYENEEAVDDSQLPKDRFSAERLKGVDSTLKIQPAELGDSAVYLCASSLDLRDRGPDTEAFFGQGTRLTVV.

Many counts were recorded for this clonotype. Likely a read error: the CDR3 ends without its conserved phenylalanine or tryptophan. The limits of the CDR3 on the DNA are not certain, so only TCRdb's listed CDR3 is given. J is TRBJ1-1 and V is TRBV20-1; no DNA check was done on the table's D call, TRBD1. The CDR3 has 11 residues if both end residues are counted. Per the germline V gene, CDR1 is DFQATT and CDR2 is SNEGSKA (reference sequence). The CDR3 protein is CSPRTPNIARL.

The genes are TRBV2 and TRBJ1-1, with 8 positions matching TRBD1. The length of the CDR3 is 14 residues. The germline V gene has CDR1 SNHLY and CDR2 FYNNEI. V dropped 3 bases and J dropped 5; count of bases not matched to a gene: 5. This CDR3 reads CASSEDRVGTEAFF. In DNA, the CDR3 is TGTGCCAGCAGTGAGGACAGGGTGGGTACTGAAGCTTTCTTT. The whole variable domain, remainder taken from reference TRBV2 and TRBJ1-1, is EPEVTQTPSHQVTQMGQEVILRCVPISNHLYFYWYRQILGQKVEFLVSFYNNEISEKSEIFDDQFSVERPDGSNFTLKIRSTKLEDSAMYFCASSEDRVGTEAFFGQGTRLTVV.

The chain combines TRBV3-1 with TRBJ2-2, with 7 bases aligning to TRBD2. The CDR3 is 16 amino acids. With V trimmed by 1 base and J by 6 bases, 8 bases remained unmatched. Germline-derived CDR1 and CDR2 are LGHDT and YNNKEL (reference sequence). In nucleotides, the CDR3 is TGTGCCAGCAGCCAAGTTGCTCAGGGAGGGGCCGGGGAGCTGTTTTTT. Translation gives CASSQVAQGGAGELFF.